This TCR beta chain was retrieved from a study of T cell responses to AZD1222 COVID-19 vaccine. General study findings and limits: With dominance at 160-218 and 743-854, vaccine-associated CD4 TCRs spanned spike. Donors were chiefly white British, with a greater number of females, and clonal diversity was perhaps underestimated.

Generated by immunoSEQ multiplex PCR, the TCRdb table keeps only in-frame clones and is missing some. This table has 150,000 to 200,000 clones, around 90% appearing once. CDR3 length: 12 residues. Trimming stripped 5 bases from V and 8 bases from J, with 12 bases between. Germline CDR1 reads SEHNR; CDR2 reads FQNEAQ (reference sequence). A word on this clone: Its specificity is not known.

The V gene is TRBV7-9, the J gene TRBJ1-2; D is unresolved. The sequencing used peripheral blood, collected 28 days after the second dose of the MenACWY control vaccine. This TCR came from an adult who received the MenACWY meningococcal vaccine as a control. CDR3 in DNA: TGTGCCAGCAGCCCCCCTGCGGGGGGCTACACCTTC. This gives the protein CASSPPAGGYTF.